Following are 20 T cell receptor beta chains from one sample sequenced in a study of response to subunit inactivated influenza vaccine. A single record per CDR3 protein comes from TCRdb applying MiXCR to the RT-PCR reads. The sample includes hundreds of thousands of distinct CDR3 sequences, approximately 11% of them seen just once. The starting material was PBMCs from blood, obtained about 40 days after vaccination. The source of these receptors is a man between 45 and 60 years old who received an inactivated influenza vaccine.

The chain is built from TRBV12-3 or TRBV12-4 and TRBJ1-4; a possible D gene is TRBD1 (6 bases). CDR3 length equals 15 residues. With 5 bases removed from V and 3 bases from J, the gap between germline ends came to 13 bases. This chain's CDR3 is CASSGIGQPNEKLFF. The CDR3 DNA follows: TGTGCCAGCAGTGGTATCGGACAGCCTAATGAAAAACTGTTTTTT.

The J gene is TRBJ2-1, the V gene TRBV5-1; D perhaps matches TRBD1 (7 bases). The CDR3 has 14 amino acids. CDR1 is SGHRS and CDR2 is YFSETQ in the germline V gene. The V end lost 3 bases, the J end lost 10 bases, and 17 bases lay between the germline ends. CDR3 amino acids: CASSSGGQAEEQFF. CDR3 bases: TGCGCCAGCAGCTCAGGGGGGCAGGCAGAAGAGCAGTTCTTC.

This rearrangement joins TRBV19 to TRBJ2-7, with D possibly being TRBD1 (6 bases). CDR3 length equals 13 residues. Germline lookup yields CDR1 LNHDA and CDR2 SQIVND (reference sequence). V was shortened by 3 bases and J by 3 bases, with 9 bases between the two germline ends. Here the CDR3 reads CASSISRGYEQYF. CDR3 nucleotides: TGTGCCAGTAGTATCAGCAGGGGCTACGAGCAGTACTTC.

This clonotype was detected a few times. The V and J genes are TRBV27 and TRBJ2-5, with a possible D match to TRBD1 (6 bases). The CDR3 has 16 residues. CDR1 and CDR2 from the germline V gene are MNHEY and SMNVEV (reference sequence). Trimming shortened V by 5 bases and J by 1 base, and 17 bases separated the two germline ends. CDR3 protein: CASSTTPGARQETQYF. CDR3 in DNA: TGTGCCAGCAGTACCACGCCAGGGGCGCGCCAAGAGACCCAGTACTTC.

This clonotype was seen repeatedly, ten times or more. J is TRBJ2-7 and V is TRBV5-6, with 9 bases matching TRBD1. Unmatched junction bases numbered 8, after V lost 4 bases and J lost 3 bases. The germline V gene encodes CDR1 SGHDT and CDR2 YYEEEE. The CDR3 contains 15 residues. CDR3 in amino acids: CASSVPGQGNYEQYF. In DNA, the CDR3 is TGTGCCAGCAGCGTACCGGGACAGGGAAACTACGAGCAGTACTTC. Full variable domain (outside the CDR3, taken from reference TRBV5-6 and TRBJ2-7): DAGVTQSPTHLIKTRGQQVTLRCSPKSGHDTVSWYQQALGQGPQFIFQYYEEEERQRGNFPDRFSGHQFPNYSSELNVNALLLGDSALYLCASSVPGQGNYEQYFGPGTRLTVT.

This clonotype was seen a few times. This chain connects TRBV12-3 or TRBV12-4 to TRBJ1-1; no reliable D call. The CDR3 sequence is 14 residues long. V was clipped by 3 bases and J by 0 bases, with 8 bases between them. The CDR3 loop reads CASSFVLMNTEAFF. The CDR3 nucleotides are TGTGCCAGCAGTTTTGTGCTTATGAACACTGAAGCTTTCTTT.

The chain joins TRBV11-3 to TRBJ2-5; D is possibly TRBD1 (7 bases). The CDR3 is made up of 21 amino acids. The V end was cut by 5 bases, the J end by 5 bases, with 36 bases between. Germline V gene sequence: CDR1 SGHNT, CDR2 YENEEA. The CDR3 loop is CASSQLRQGGPKKYLAETQYF. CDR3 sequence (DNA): TGTGCCAGCAGCCAATTAAGACAGGGAGGACCTAAAAAGTATTTGGCGGAGACCCAGTACTTC.

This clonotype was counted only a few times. The CDR3 loop reads CATSGLQGPQETQYF. The CDR3 DNA is TGTGCCACCAGTGGTCTACAGGGTCCCCAAGAGACCCAGTACTTC. The chain carries TRBV24-1 and TRBJ2-5, with D tentatively TRBD1 (6 bases). The V gene's germline CDR1 is KGHDR and CDR2 SFDVKD. Trimming took 5 bases from V and 1 from J, leaving 13 bases between them. There are 15 residues in the CDR3.

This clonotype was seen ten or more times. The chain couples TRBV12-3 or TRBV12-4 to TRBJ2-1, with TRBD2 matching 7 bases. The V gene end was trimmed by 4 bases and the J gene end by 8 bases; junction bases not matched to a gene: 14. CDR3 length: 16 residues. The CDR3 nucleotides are TGTGCCAGCAGTTCGGGCGGGGGATTCATCCTCCATGAGCAGTTCTTC. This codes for CASSSGGGFILHEQFF.

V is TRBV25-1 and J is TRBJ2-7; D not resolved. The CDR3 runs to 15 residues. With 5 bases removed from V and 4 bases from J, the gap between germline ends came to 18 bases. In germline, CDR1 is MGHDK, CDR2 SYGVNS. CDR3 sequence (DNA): TGTGCCAGCAGTCCCGAGTTCCCTAACCTTTACGAGCAGTACTTC. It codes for CASSPEFPNLYEQYF.

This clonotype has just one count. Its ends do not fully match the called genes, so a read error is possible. The DNA of the CDR3 is TGCTGTGCTAGAGATCTTAGAGGTGCGGGAGTGGCACAGCAGTACTTC. This encodes CCARDLRGAGVAQQYF. The chain couples TRBV20-1 to TRBJ2-7; 7 nucleotides match TRBD2. This CDR3 is 16 amino acids long. Germline CDR1 DFQATT, CDR2 SNEGSKA (reference sequence).

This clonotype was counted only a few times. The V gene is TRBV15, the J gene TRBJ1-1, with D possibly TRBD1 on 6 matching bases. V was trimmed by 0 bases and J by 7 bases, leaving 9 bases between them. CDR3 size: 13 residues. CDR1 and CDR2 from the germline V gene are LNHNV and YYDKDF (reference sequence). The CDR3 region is CATSRDQGREAFF. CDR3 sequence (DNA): TGTGCCACCAGCAGAGATCAGGGGCGTGAAGCTTTCTTT.

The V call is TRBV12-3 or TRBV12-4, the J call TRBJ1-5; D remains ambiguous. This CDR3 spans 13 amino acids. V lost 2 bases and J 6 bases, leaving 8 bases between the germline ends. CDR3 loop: CASSLRESQPQHF. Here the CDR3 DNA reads TGTGCCAGCAGTTTAAGGGAAAGTCAGCCCCAGCATTTT.

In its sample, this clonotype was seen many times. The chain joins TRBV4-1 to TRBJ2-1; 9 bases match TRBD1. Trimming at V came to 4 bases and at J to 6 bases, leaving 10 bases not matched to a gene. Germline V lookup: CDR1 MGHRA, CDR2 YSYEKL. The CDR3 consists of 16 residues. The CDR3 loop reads CASSRAGTGNSNEQFF. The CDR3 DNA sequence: TGCGCCAGCAGCCGAGCCGGGACAGGGAATTCCAATGAGCAGTTCTTC.

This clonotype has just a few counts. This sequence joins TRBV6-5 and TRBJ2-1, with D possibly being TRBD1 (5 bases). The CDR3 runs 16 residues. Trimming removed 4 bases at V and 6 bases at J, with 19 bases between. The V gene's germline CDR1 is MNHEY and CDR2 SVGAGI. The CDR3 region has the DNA TGTGCCAGCAGTTCGATTCCAGGGTATTTGGGCAATGAGCAGTTCTTC. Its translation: CASSSIPGYLGNEQFF.

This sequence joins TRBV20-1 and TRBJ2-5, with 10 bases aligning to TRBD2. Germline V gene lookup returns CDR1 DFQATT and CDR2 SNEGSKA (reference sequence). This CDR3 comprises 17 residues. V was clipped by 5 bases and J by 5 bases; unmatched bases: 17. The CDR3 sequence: CSAVGSSGGTGWETQYF. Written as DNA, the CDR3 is TGCAGTGCTGTTGGGTCTAGCGGGGGTACGGGTTGGGAGACCCAGTACTTC.

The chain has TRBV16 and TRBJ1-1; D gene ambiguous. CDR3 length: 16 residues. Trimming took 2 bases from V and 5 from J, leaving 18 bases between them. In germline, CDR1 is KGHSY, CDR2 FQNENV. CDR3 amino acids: CASSQARPKAGTEAFF. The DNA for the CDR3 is TGTGCCAGCAGCCAAGCCCGACCTAAAGCCGGGACTGAAGCTTTCTTT.

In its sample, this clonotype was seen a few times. CDR3 sequence: CATRGLTDTQYF. The DNA of the CDR3 is TGTGCCACCAGGGGACTGACAGATACGCAGTATTTT. This chain connects TRBV24-1 to TRBJ2-3, with a tentative D call TRBD2 (6 bases). This CDR3 has 12 residues. The germline V gene has CDR1 KGHDR and CDR2 SFDVKD. Trimming took off 7 bases at V and 3 bases at J, with 7 bases between the two ends.

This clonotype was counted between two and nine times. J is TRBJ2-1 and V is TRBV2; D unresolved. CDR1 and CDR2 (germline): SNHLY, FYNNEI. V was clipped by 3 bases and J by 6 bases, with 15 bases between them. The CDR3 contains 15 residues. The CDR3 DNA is TGTGCCAGCAGTGAGGCCTCTTCTGGATTCAATGAGCAGTTCTTC. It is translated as CASSEASSGFNEQFF.

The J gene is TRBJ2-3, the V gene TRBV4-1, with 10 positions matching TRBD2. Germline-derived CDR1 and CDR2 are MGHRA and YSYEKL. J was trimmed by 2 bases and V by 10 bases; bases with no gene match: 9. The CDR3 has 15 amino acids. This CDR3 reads CATNRLAGTTDTQYF. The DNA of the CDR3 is TGCGCCACAAACAGACTAGCGGGTACCACAGATACGCAGTATTTT.